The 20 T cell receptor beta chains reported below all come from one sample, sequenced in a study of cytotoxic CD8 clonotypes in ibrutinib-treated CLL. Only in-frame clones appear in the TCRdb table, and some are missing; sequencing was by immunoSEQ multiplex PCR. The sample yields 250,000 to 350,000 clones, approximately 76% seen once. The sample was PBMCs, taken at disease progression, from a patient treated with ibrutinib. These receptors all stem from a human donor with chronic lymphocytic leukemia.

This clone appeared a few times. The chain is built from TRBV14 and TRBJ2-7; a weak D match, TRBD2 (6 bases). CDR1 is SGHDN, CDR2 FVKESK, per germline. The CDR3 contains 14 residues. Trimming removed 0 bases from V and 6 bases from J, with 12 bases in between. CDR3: CASSQDWRGREQYF. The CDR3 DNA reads TGTGCCAGCAGCCAAGATTGGCGGGGACGCGAGCAGTACTTC. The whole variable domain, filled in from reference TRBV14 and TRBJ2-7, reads EAGVTQFPSHSVIEKGQTVTLRCDPISGHDNLYWYRRVMGKEIKFLLHFVKESKQDESGMPNNRFLAERTGGTYSTLKVQPAELEDSGVYFCASSQDWRGREQYFGPGTRLTVT.

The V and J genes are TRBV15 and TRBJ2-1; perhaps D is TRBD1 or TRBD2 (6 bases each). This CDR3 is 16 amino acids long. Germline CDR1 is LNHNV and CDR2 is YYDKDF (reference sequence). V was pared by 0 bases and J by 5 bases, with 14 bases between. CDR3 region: CATSREGGERHNEQFF. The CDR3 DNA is TGTGCCACCAGCAGAGAGGGGGGCGAACGGCACAATGAGCAGTTCTTC.

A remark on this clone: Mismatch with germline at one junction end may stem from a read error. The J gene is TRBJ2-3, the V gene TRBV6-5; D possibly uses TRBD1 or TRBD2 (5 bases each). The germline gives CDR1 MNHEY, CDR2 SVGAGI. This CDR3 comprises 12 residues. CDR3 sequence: CASSPSGRGPIF. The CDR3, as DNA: TGTGCCAGCAGTCCTTCGGGACGCGGCCCTATTTTT.

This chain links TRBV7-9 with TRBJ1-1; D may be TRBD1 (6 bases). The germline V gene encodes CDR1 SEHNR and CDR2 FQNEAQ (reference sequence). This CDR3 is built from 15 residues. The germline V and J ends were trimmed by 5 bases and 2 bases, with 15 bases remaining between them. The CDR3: CASSMDRLKNTEAFF. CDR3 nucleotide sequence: TGTGCCAGCAGCATGGACAGACTTAAAAACACTGAAGCTTTCTTT.

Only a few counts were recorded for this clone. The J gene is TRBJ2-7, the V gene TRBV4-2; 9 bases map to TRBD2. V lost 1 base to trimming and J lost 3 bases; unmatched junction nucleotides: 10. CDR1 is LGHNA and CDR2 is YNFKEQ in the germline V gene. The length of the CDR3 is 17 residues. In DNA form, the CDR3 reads TGTGCCAGCAGCCAAGGATTTGGCGGGGGGGCCAGCTACGAGCAGTACTTC. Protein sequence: CASSQGFGGGASYEQYF.

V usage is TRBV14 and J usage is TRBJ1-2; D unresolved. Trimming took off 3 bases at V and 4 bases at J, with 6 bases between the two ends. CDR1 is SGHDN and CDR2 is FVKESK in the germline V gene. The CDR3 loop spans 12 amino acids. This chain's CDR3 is CASSQGGYGYTF. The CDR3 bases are TGTGCCAGCAGCCAGGGAGGCTATGGCTACACCTTC.

The CDR3, as DNA: TGTGCCAGCAGCCTCGGGACAGGCCTCTACAATGAGCAGTTCTTC. It is translated as CASSLGTGLYNEQFF. The V call is TRBV14, the J call TRBJ2-1; 8 bases map to TRBD1. The CDR3 length is 15 residues. Germline values: CDR1 SGHDN, CDR2 FVKESK. The junction had 5 bases not matched to a gene; V was cut back by 4 bases and J by 3 bases. Based on the CDR3 plus reference TRBV14 and TRBJ2-1, the full variable domain is EAGVTQFPSHSVIEKGQTVTLRCDPISGHDNLYWYRRVMGKEIKFLLHFVKESKQDESGMPNNRFLAERTGGTYSTLKVQPAELEDSGVYFCASSLGTGLYNEQFFGPGTRLTVL.

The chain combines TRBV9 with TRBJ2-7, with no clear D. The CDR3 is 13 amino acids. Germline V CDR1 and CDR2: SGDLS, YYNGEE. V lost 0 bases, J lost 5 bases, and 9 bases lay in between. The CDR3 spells CASSVGYGDEQYF. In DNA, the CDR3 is TGTGCCAGCAGCGTAGGGTACGGTGACGAGCAGTACTTC.

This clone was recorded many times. The CDR3 spells CASGPGTGGHVGYGYTF. CDR3 coding DNA: TGTGCCAGCGGACCCGGGACAGGGGGCCATGTAGGCTATGGCTACACCTTC. The chain links TRBV5-6 to TRBJ1-2; the match to TRBD1 covers 12 bases. Germline-derived CDR1 and CDR2 are SGHDT and YYEEEE. Trimming took 7 bases from V and 4 from J; bases not matched to a gene: 14. The CDR3 runs 17 residues.

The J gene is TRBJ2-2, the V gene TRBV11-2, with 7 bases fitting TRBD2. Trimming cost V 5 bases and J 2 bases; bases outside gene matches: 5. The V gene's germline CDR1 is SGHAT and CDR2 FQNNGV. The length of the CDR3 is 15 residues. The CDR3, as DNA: TGTGCCAGCAGCCAAGGGACTACCAACACCGGGGAGCTGTTTTTT. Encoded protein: CASSQGTTNTGELFF.

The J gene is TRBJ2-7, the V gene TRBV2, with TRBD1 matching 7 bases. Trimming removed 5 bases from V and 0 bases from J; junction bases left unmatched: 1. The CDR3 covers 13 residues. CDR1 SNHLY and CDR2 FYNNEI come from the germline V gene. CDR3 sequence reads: CASSWDSSYEQYF. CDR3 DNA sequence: TGTGCCAGCAGTTGGGACAGCTCCTACGAGCAGTACTTC.

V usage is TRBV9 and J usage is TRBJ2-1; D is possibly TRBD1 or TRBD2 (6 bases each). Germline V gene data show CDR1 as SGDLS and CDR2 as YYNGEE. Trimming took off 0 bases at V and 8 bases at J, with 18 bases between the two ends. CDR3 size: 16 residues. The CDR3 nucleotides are TGTGCCAGCAGCGTAGATCCCGGGGGCTTAAGGGATGAGCAGTTCTTC. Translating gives CASSVDPGGLRDEQFF.

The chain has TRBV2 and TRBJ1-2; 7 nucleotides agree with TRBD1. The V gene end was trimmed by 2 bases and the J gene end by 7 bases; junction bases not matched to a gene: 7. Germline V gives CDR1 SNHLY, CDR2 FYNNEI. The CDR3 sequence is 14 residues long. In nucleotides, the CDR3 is TGTGCCAGCAGTGAAAATCGGCAGGGGGTTGGCTACACCTTC. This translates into CASSENRQGVGYTF.

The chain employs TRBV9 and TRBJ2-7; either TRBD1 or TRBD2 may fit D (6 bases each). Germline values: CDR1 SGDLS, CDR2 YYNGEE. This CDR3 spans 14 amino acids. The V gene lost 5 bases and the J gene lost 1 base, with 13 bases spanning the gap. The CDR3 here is CASSMGGVSYEQYF. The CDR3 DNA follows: TGTGCCAGCAGTATGGGGGGCGTATCCTACGAGCAGTACTTC.

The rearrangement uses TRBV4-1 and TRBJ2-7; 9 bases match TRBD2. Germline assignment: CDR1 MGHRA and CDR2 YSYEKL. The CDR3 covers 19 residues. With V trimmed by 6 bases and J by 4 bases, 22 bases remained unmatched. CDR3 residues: CASSLGIYRAGGPGYEQYF. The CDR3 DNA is TGCGCCAGCAGTCTAGGCATTTACCGGGCGGGAGGGCCGGGATACGAGCAGTACTTC.

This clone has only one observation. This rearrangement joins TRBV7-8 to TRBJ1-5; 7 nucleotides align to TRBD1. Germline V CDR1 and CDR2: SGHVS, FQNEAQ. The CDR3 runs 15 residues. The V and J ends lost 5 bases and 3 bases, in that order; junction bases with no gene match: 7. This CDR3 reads CASSPRKGANQPQHF. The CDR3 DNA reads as TGTGCCAGCAGCCCCAGGAAGGGGGCCAATCAGCCCCAGCATTTT.

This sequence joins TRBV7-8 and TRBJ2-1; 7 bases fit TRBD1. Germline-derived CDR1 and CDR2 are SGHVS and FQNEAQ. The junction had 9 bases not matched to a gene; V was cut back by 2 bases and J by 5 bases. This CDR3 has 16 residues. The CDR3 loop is CASSLKRGLVDNEQFF. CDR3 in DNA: TGTGCCAGCAGCTTAAAAAGGGGGCTCGTGGACAATGAGCAGTTCTTC.

The CDR3: CASSVAGAYRSSTDTQYF. The CDR3 DNA reads as TGTGCCAGCAGCGTAGCAGGGGCCTACCGCTCTAGCACAGATACGCAGTATTTT. The chain recombines TRBV9 with TRBJ2-3, with D possibly TRBD1 on 6 matching bases. Germline V gene sequence: CDR1 SGDLS, CDR2 YYNGEE. The CDR3 has 18 residues. Trimming took off 0 bases at V and 0 bases at J, with 17 bases between the two ends.

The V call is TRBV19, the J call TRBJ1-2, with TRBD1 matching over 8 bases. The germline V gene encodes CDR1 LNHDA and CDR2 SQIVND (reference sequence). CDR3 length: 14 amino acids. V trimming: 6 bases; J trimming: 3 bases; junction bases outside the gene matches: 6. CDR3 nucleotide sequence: TGTGCCAGTAGGAGAGGACAGGGTGACTATGGCTACACCTTC. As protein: CASRRGQGDYGYTF.

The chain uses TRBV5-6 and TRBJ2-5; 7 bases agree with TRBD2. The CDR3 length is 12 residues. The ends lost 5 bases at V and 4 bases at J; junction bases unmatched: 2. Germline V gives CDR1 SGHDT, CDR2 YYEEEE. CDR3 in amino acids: CASRREGETQYF. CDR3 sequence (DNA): TGTGCCAGCAGGAGGGAGGGAGAGACCCAGTACTTC.